This T cell receptor (beta chain) was observed in a study of Graves' ophthalmopathy and Graves' hyperthyroidism. Overall study: The study drew peripheral blood at initial diagnosis, before any treatment. Study outcomes and limitations: Discrimination between ophthalmopathy and stable hyperthyroidism by a 13-signature model showed about 88% sensitivity and about 80% specificity. Appearing in blood as well were most expanded thyroid clonotypes above 0.001 frequency.

The CDR3 covers 15 residues. RNA transcripts were the template, and TCR beta CDR3 regions were amplified from them. Investigators did first-round RT-PCR with HTBI primers, then second-round multiplex PCR. MiXCR, applied by TCRdb to the multiplex PCR reads, yields one record per CDR3 protein. The sample lists roughly 300,000 distinct CDR3 sequences; 15% to 20% were seen once. Establishment of the diagnosis relied upon clinical symptoms, serum thyroxine, TRAb, thyroid ultrasound and orbital computed tomography. Many counts were recorded for this clonotype. Antigen: not known. A much larger clone sits a single nucleotide away, making a read error possible.

This sequence was found in an adult man with Graves' ophthalmopathy. The sample comprised peripheral blood. This chain links TRBV12-3 or TRBV12-4 with TRBJ2-2; 8 bases map to TRBD1. CDR3 nucleotide sequence: TGTGCCAGCAACAAACAGGGGGTGAACACCGGGGGGCTGTTTTTT. Its protein is CASNKQGVNTGGLFF.